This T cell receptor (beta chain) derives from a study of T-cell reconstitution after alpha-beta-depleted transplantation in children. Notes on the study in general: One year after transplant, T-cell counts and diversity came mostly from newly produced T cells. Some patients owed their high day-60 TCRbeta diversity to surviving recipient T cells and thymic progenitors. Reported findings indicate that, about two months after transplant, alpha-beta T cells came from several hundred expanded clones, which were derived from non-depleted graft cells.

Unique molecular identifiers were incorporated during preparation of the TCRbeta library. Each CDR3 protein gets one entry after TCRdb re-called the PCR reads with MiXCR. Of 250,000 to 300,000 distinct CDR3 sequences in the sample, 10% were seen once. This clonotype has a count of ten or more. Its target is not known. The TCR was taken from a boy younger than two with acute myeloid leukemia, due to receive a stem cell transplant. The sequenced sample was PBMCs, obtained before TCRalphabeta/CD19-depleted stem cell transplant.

Here the CDR3 DNA reads TGTGCCAGCAGCCCCGAGAGGGGGGGCGGTTCCGTTACGCAGTATTTT. Amino acids: CASSPERGGGSVTQYF. The chain carries TRBV3-1 and TRBJ2-3; possibly TRBD2 for D (7 bases). Trimming pared 4 bases from V and 8 bases from J, leaving 22 bases between. The CDR3 contains 16 residues. The V gene's germline CDR1 is LGHDT and CDR2 YNNKEL (reference sequence).